This TCR beta chain was sequenced during a study of chemoradiotherapy in HPV16-positive cancers. Findings and caveats of the study: Only a couple of HPV16-positive patients supplied the functional HPV-specificity definition.

Samples were taken several times over chemoradiotherapy. Using immunoSEQ multiplex PCR, the repertoire was profiled, and TCRdb retains in-frame clones only, with some absent. The profile shows about 68,000 clones, 88% of them singletons. For this clone: Its antigen remains unidentified.

This CDR3 has 13 residues. Trimming stripped 1 base from V and 7 bases from J, with 10 bases between. CDR1 is ENHRY and CDR2 is SYGVKD in the germline V gene. V gene TRBV10-3 combines with J gene TRBJ2-5; D is perhaps TRBD2 (5 bases). Here the sequenced sample was blood, taken from a patient who underwent chemoradiotherapy. The receptor was derived from a human donor with HPV-associated anogenital cancer. The CDR3 nucleotides are TGTGCCATCAGTGAGTACCCAGGAGGGACCCAGTACTTC. Amino acid sequence: CAISEYPGGTQYF.